These T cell receptor beta chains were read from a single sample in a study of read filtering for tumor transcriptome and immune sequencing. TCRdb re-analysed the reads in MiXCR, keeping a single row per CDR3 protein. In the table there are about 60,000 distinct CDR3 sequences, approximately 15% of which are singletons. Sequenced input: a population of CD138-negative cells sorted from bone marrow. The receptors come from a donor at least 40 years old with multiple myeloma. Both conserved end residues are part of each CDR3. The D gene is left open where the match is weak. Expanded clones get a size class; other rows say once, few or many, or leave the size out.

J gene | D gene | CDR3 length | clone size | V gene | CDR3 protein | CDR3 DNA
TRBJ2-3 | TRBD2 | 18 | many | TRBV25-1 | CASSGSTSGRALTDTQYF | TGTGCCAGCAGTGGATCGACCAGCGGGAGGGCCCTGACAGATACGCAGTATTTT
TRBJ2-7 | . | 11 | . | TRBV6-6 | CASNYLREQYF | TGTGCCAGCAATTACTTAAGAGAGCAGTACTTC
TRBJ2-1 | TRBD2 | 13 | many | TRBV6-2/TRBV6-3 | CATRASGDNEQFF | TGTGCCACTCGAGCTAGCGGGGACAATGAGCAGTTCTTC
TRBJ1-4 | TRBD1 | 15 | many | TRBV4-1 | CASSRGQGADEKLFF | TGCGCCAGCAGCCGAGGACAGGGGGCGGATGAAAAACTGTTTTTT
TRBJ2-1 | TRBD2 | 18 | many | TRBV7-9 | CASSLGEASGSLYNEQFF | TGTGCCAGCAGCTTGGGAGAGGCTAGCGGGAGTCTTTACAATGAGCAGTTCTTC
TRBJ2-2 | . | 16 | . | TRBV15 | CATSRDRGLWTGELFF | TGTGCCACCAGCAGAGACCGGGGGCTCTGGACCGGGGAGCTGTTTTTT
TRBJ2-2 | . | 13 | many | TRBV5-1 | CASSSQEYGELFF | TGCGCCAGCAGCTCCCAAGAATACGGGGAGCTGTTTTTT
TRBJ2-2 | . | 16 | many | TRBV6-1 | CASRDRDGGYTGELFF | TGTGCCAGCAGGGACAGGGACGGGGGGTACACCGGGGAGCTGTTTTTT
TRBJ2-3 | . | 15 | . | TRBV7-2 | CASSVRTGITDTQYF | TGTGCCAGCAGCGTCAGGACGGGGATCACAGATACGCAGTATTTT
TRBJ2-1 | TRBD2 | 19 | few | TRBV7-6 | CASSLDIGLTSGSLGEQFF | TGTGCCAGCAGCTTAGATATAGGACTGACTAGCGGGAGTTTGGGCGAGCAGTTCTTC
TRBJ2-1 | . | 12 | many | TRBV7-9 | CASSFMPASQFF | TGTGCCAGCAGCTTTATGCCGGCTTCGCAGTTCTTC
TRBJ2-7 | . | 11 | . | TRBV20-1 | CSARVNYEQYF | TGCAGTGCGCGAGTGAACTACGAGCAGTACTTC
TRBJ2-7 | . | 15 | few | TRBV5-1 | CASSMEGDGTYEQYF | TGCGCCAGCAGCATGGAAGGGGACGGGACCTACGAGCAGTACTTC
TRBJ2-2 | . | 16 | . | TRBV6-5 | CASTKSPTGSGGELFF | TGTGCCAGCACCAAATCCCCCACGGGAAGCGGCGGGGAGCTGTTTTTT
TRBJ2-3 | . | 14 | few | TRBV24-1 | CATSGSPGADTQYF | TGTGCCACCAGTGGTTCCCCCGGGGCAGATACGCAGTATTTT
TRBJ1-1 | . | 13 | many | TRBV7-6 | CASSLALSTEAFF | TGTGCCAGCAGCTTAGCGCTGAGCACTGAAGCTTTCTTT
TRBJ1-2 | . | 14 | many | TRBV2 | CASSELGRDSGYTF | TGTGCCAGCAGTGAACTTGGCAGGGACTCTGGCTACACCTTC
TRBJ2-2 | TRBD2 | 17 | few | TRBV4-2 | CASSQDRGRATTGELFF | TGCGCCAGCAGCCAAGATCGCGGGAGGGCCACTACCGGGGAGCTGTTTTTT
TRBJ2-5 | . | 16 | few | TRBV9 | CASSVGPMGGRETQYF | TGTGCCAGCAGCGTAGGTCCAATGGGGGGACGGGAGACCCAGTACTTC
TRBJ1-1 | . | 12 | once | TRBV20-1 | CSASELSAEAFF | TGCAGTGCTAGTGAGCTGTCGGCCGAAGCTTTCTTT
TRBJ2-1 | TRBD1 | 14 | many | TRBV29-1 | CSVAGGTGGNEQFF | TGCAGCGTTGCTGGGGGGACAGGGGGCAATGAGCAGTTCTTC
TRBJ2-1 | TRBD2 | 16 | many | TRBV28 | CASSLWATSGYNEQFF | TGTGCCAGCAGTTTATGGGCGACTAGCGGTTACAATGAGCAGTTCTTC
TRBJ2-5 | . | 14 | many | TRBV6-5 | CASRRGGYQETQYF | TGTGCCAGTCGTAGGGGGGGGTACCAAGAGACCCAGTACTTC
TRBJ1-2 | TRBD1 | 13 | many | TRBV5-1 | CASSPGQSYGYTF | TGCGCCAGCAGCCCGGGACAGTCCTATGGCTACACCTTC
TRBJ2-3 | . | 17 | many | TRBV7-9 | CASSHETGGIGTDTQYF | TGTGCCAGCAGCCACGAAACGGGCGGGATCGGCACAGATACGCAGTATTTT
TRBJ2-3 | . | 15 | many | TRBV2 | CASSDTVTSTDTQYF | TGTGCCAGCAGTGATACAGTCACTAGCACAGATACGCAGTATTTT
TRBJ1-1 | . | 13 | many | TRBV30 | CACGRGMNTEAFF | TGTGCTTGTGGTAGGGGAATGAACACTGAAGCTTTCTTT
TRBJ1-1 | . | 15 | . | TRBV20-1 | CSAREAGVSITEAFF | TGCAGTGCTAGAGAGGCAGGGGTTAGCATCACTGAAGCTTTCTTT
TRBJ2-1 | TRBD2 | 16 | few | TRBV18 | CASSSSSGFSYNEQFF | TGTGCCAGCTCAAGTTCTAGCGGGTTTTCCTACAATGAGCAGTTCTTC
TRBJ1-2 | . | 15 | . | TRBV11-2 | CASGLTYRADYGYTF | TGTGCCAGCGGCTTAACGTACAGGGCCGACTATGGCTACACCTTC
TRBJ1-1 | . | 14 | few | TRBV20-1 | CSAPRPGGGTEAFF | TGCAGCGCCCCTCGACCCGGGGGTGGCACTGAAGCTTTCTTT
TRBJ1-1 | . | 13 | many | TRBV10-3 | CAISESGGPEAFF | TGTGCCATCAGTGAGTCTGGGGGGCCTGAAGCTTTCTTT
TRBJ1-5 | TRBD1 | 13 | many | TRBV12-3/TRBV12-4 | CASRGQGNQPQHF | TGTGCCAGCAGGGGACAGGGCAATCAGCCCCAGCATTTT
TRBJ1-1 | . | 13 | . | TRBV2 | CAEEGGMNTEAFF | TGTGCCGAGGAGGGAGGTATGAACACTGAAGCTTTCTTT
TRBJ2-1 | . | 14 | many | TRBV5-1 | CASTPLGTYNEQFF | TGCGCCAGCACCCCTTTGGGCACCTACAATGAGCAGTTCTTC
TRBJ2-3 | . | 13 | many | TRBV18 | CASSPGSGETQYF | TGTGCCAGCTCACCTGGATCAGGAGAAACGCAGTATTTT
TRBJ2-3 | TRBD2 | 15 | many | TRBV20-1 | CSASGLAGVFDTQYF | TGCAGTGCTAGCGGTCTAGCGGGAGTTTTCGATACGCAGTATTTT
TRBJ2-3 | TRBD2 | 14 | . | TRBV18 | CASSLLADTDTQYF | TGTGCCAGCTCACTTCTAGCGGACACAGATACGCAGTATTTT
TRBJ2-1 | . | 17 | many | TRBV4-1 | CASSQGTARQLYNEQFF | TGCGCCAGCAGCCAAGGGACGGCCCGTCAACTCTACAATGAGCAGTTCTTC
TRBJ1-1 | . | 13 | many | TRBV7-6 | CASSLVEQGEAFF | TGTGCCAGCAGCTTAGTGGAACAGGGAGAAGCTTTCTTT
TRBJ1-6 | . | 14 | many | TRBV19 | CASTQGFLGSPLHF | TGTGCCAGTACCCAGGGGTTTTTAGGTTCACCCCTCCACTTT
TRBJ2-5 | . | 16 | many | TRBV5-1 | CASSLGGRPGDETQYF | TGCGCCAGCAGCTTGGGCGGCAGACCGGGCGACGAGACCCAGTACTTC
TRBJ1-4 | . | 15 | many | TRBV12-3/TRBV12-4 | CASSPTRARNEKLFF | TGTGCCAGCAGTCCTACTAGGGCCCGTAATGAAAAACTGTTTTTT
TRBJ2-7 | TRBD1 | 15 | many | TRBV7-9 | CASSLGRQGHYEQYF | TGTGCCAGCAGCTTAGGGCGACAGGGACACTACGAGCAGTACTTC